This entry lists 22 T cell receptor beta chains sequenced from one sample in a study of early T cells in non-severe SARS-CoV-2 infection. TCRdb re-called the 5' RACE reads with MiXCR, one entry per CDR3 protein. The sample lists approximately 48,000 distinct CDR3 sequences, approximately 8.5% occurring once. Sequenced material: whole blood. These receptors were obtained from an adult who was a healthcare worker with PCR-confirmed SARS-CoV-2 infection or an uninfected control (not recorded which).

In this sample, this clonotype turned up many times. V usage is TRBV28 and J usage is TRBJ2-5, with D perhaps assigned TRBD1 or TRBD2 (5 bases each). The CDR3 spans 12 residues. The V and J ends lost 4 bases and 3 bases respectively, with 6 bases between them. Looked up from germline, CDR1 is MDHEN and CDR2 is SYDVKM. CDR3 region: CASSWGKETQYF. The CDR3, as DNA: TGTGCCAGCAGTTGGGGGAAAGAGACCCAGTACTTC.

This clonotype was detected ten times or more. The chain carries TRBV20-1 and TRBJ2-1, with TRBD2 identical over 14 bases. The CDR3 is made up of 18 amino acids. CDR1 and CDR2 (germline): DFQATT, SNEGSKA (reference sequence). Trimming at V came to 6 bases and at J to 4 bases, leaving 14 bases not matched to a gene. CDR3 in amino acids: CSADPGTSGSGGYNEQFF. The CDR3 bases are TGCAGTGCCGATCCAGGGACTAGCGGGAGTGGAGGGTACAATGAGCAGTTCTTC.

The CDR3 bases are TGCGCCAGCAGCCGCGTGAGGGAGGGGACGCTGAACACTGAAGCTTTCTTT. Protein: CASSRVREGTLNTEAFF. V and J are TRBV5-1 and TRBJ1-1, with D possibly being TRBD1 (5 bases). Trimming shortened V by 4 bases and J by 0 bases, and 19 bases separated the two germline ends. CDR1 is SGHRS, CDR2 YFSETQ, per germline. The CDR3 length is 17 residues.

The chain employs TRBV10-2 and TRBJ1-5; TRBD1 matches at 7 bases. Trimming cost V 6 bases and J 2 bases; bases outside gene matches: 4. Germline V CDR1 and CDR2: WSHSY, SAAADI. The CDR3 totals 14 residues. The CDR3 coding sequence is TGCGCCAGCAGGGCAACAGGGGGCAATCAGCCCCAGCATTTT. Translated, it gives CASRATGGNQPQHF.

This clonotype was detected many times. V is TRBV20-1 and J is TRBJ2-3, with 7 bases lining up with TRBD1. The CDR3 runs 15 residues. The V and J ends lost 1 base and 4 bases, in that order; junction bases with no gene match: 8. Germline V CDR1 and CDR2: DFQATT, SNEGSKA (reference sequence). This CDR3 is CSARGQTGTPDTQYF. CDR3 bases: TGCAGTGCTAGAGGCCAGACAGGGACCCCAGATACGCAGTATTTT.

V usage is TRBV7-8 and J usage is TRBJ2-5; a possible D gene is TRBD2 (5 bases). Trimming shortened V by 4 bases and J by 1 base, and 10 bases separated the two germline ends. The germline V gene has CDR1 SGHVS and CDR2 FQNEAQ. This CDR3 is 14 amino acids long. CDR3 loop: CASSSRLPQETQYF. In DNA, the CDR3 is TGTGCCAGCAGCTCAAGACTACCCCAAGAGACCCAGTACTTC.

In its sample, this clonotype was seen a few times. This chain links TRBV20-1 with TRBJ2-3; D gene ambiguous. Per the germline V gene, CDR1 is DFQATT and CDR2 is SNEGSKA (reference sequence). Trimming took 1 base from V and 6 from J, leaving 14 bases between them. This CDR3 comprises 14 residues. The CDR3 nucleotides are TGCAGTGCTAGAGCCCCCTATCCCGCGGATACGCAGTATTTT. Translation: CSARAPYPADTQYF.

In the case of this clonotype: This may stem from a read error, because a much larger clone lies one nucleotide away. V gene TRBV7-2 combines with J gene TRBJ2-1; 7 bases map to TRBD2. V was pared by 8 bases and J by 5 bases, with 15 bases of the junction left unmatched. This CDR3 is built from 16 residues. The germline V gene encodes CDR1 SGHTA and CDR2 FQGNSA. The DNA for the CDR3 is TGTGCCAGCGGCACCCCCGGGACTACCGTAGACAATGAGCAGTTCTTC. As protein: CASGTPGTTVDNEQFF.

With respect to this clonotype: A much larger clone differs from this one at a single base, so this may be a read error. The CDR3 carries no conserved terminal phenylalanine or tryptophan, so it likely arises from a read error. The rearrangement joins TRBV28 to TRBJ1-2, with TRBD1 matching 7 bases. Germline trimming cut 3 bases from V and 2 bases from J; bases unmatched to any gene: 3. Germline loops: CDR1 MDHEN, CDR2 SYDVKM. This CDR3 contains 14 residues. The CDR3 protein is CASSFGTANYGYTI. CDR3 nucleotide sequence: TGTGCCAGCAGTTTCGGGACAGCCAACTATGGCTACACCATC.

This clonotype has a count of ten or more. At one of its ends the junction is not consistent with the germline gene, which may arise from a read error. The chain has TRBV7-7 and TRBJ2-2; either TRBD1 or TRBD2 may supply D (5 bases each). In germline, CDR1 is SSHAT, CDR2 FNYEAQ (reference sequence). The CDR3 totals 14 residues. The CDR3 loop reads CASSLARDRGELFF. Here the CDR3 DNA reads TGTGCTAGCAGCTTAGCTCGGGACCGCGGGGAGCTGTTTTTT. Supplemented by reference TRBV7-7 and TRBJ2-2, the full variable domain reads GAGVSQSPRYKVTKRGQDVTLRCDPISSHATLYWYQQALGQGPEFLTYFNYEAQPDKSGLPSDRFSAERPEGSISTLTIQRTEQRDSAMYRCASSLARDRGELFFGEGSRLTVL.

The sample holds many counts of this clonotype. CDR3 amino acids: CASRVQGAETEAFF. The CDR3, as DNA: TGTGCCAGCAGAGTACAGGGGGCTGAAACTGAAGCTTTCTTT. The V gene is TRBV6-2 or TRBV6-3, the J gene TRBJ1-1; 9 bases agree with TRBD1. The CDR3 length is 14 residues. CDR1 MNHEY and CDR2 SVGEGT come from the germline V gene. V gave up 6 bases and J gave up 5 bases; unmatched junction bases: 7.

This clonotype was counted many times. The rearrangement uses TRBV29-1 and TRBJ2-2; no definite D call. V gave up 8 bases and J gave up 6 bases, with 10 bases separating them. CDR3 length equals 11 residues. CDR1 SQVTM and CDR2 ANQGSEA come from the germline V gene. Here the CDR3 reads CSQASAGELFF. CDR3 bases: TGCAGCCAGGCCTCTGCCGGGGAGCTGTTTTTT.

This clonotype was observed at least ten times. The chain couples TRBV4-3 to TRBJ1-2; D possibly corresponds to TRBD1 (6 bases). Germline V lookup: CDR1 LGHNA, CDR2 YSLEER. CDR3 length: 14 residues. Trimming pared 2 bases from V and 4 bases from J, leaving 11 bases between. DNA for the CDR3: TGCGCCAGCAGCCAAACAGGGAAAGGCTATGGCTACACCTTC. Protein product: CASSQTGKGYGYTF.

The chain combines TRBV7-2 with TRBJ2-3; 8 bases map to TRBD2. This CDR3 has 16 residues. Germline assignment: CDR1 SGHTA and CDR2 FQGNSA. Trimming at V came to 2 bases and at J to 4 bases, leaving 8 bases not matched to a gene. DNA of the CDR3: TGTGCCAGCAGCTTACCTAGCGGGTCCTTCCCAGATACGCAGTATTTT. Residues: CASSLPSGSFPDTQYF.

The chain combines TRBV3-1 with TRBJ2-7; D is perhaps TRBD1 or TRBD2 (5 bases each). The CDR3 is made up of 14 amino acids. V was pared by 5 bases and J by 7 bases, with 18 bases between. CDR1 is LGHDT, CDR2 YNNKEL, per germline (reference sequence). As DNA, the CDR3 is TGTGCCAGCAGCTTTTACCGGGACGCATGGGAGCAGTACTTC. This sequence encodes CASSFYRDAWEQYF.

There are many counts of this clonotype. The chain joins TRBV4-3 to TRBJ2-3, with D possibly TRBD2 on 5 matching bases. The CDR3 spans 15 residues. Between the trimmed V and J ends, which lost 3 bases and 2 bases, there was a span of 12 bases. Germline CDR1 and CDR2: LGHNA and YSLEER. The CDR3 DNA reads as TGCGCCAGCAGCCAGGCGGCGGGCCCCACAGATACGCAGTATTTT. Its protein product is CASSQAAGPTDTQYF.

The chain joins TRBV19 to TRBJ2-3; 11 bases align to TRBD2. This CDR3 is built from 13 residues. The V and J ends lost 8 bases and 9 bases, in that order; junction bases with no gene match: 7. Germline CDR1 is LNHDA and CDR2 is SQIVND (reference sequence). CDR3 amino acids: CASGGLADRTQYF. In DNA, the CDR3 is TGTGCCAGTGGGGGACTAGCGGACCGGACGCAGTATTTT.

This chain connects TRBV11-2 to TRBJ2-7, with 10 positions matching TRBD2. This CDR3 comprises 18 residues. The germline gives CDR1 SGHAT, CDR2 FQNNGV. The J segment lost 2 bases and the V segment lost 3 bases, leaving 13 bases of the junction unmatched. CDR3 nucleotide sequence: TGTGCCAGCAGCTTTTCGTTCTCCCGGACTAGCGGAACCTACGAGCAGTACTTC. Its protein is CASSFSFSRTSGTYEQYF.

Ten or more counts support this clonotype. This chain links TRBV2 with TRBJ2-2; D remains unclear. The CDR3 has 14 amino acids. Germline CDR1 and CDR2: SNHLY and FYNNEI. Trimming took off 6 bases at V and 6 bases at J, with 14 bases between the two ends. CDR3 region: CASSLSGRAGELFF. The CDR3 nucleotides read TGTGCCAGCAGCTTATCGGGTCGCGCCGGGGAGCTGTTTTTT.

This chain uses TRBV28 with TRBJ2-7, with 9 bases fitting TRBD2. Germline V CDR1 and CDR2: MDHEN, SYDVKM. This CDR3 region has 16 residues. V trimming: 7 bases; J trimming: 4 bases; junction bases outside the gene matches: 14. CDR3 bases: TGTGCCAGCACCTCCAATAGGCGGGAGGGAACTTACGAGCAGTACTTC. It codes for CASTSNRREGTYEQYF.

CDR3 bases: TGTGCCAGCAGCCAACAAGGGACCTCCTACGAGCAGTACTTC. As protein: CASSQQGTSYEQYF. The chain has TRBV4-2 and TRBJ2-7, with D perhaps matching TRBD1 or TRBD2 (5 bases each). The CDR3 extends over 14 amino acids. CDR1 and CDR2 (germline): LGHNA, YNFKEQ. Trimming stripped 2 bases from V and 0 bases from J, with 8 bases between.

The chain recombines TRBV7-2 with TRBJ2-2, with 8 bases identical to TRBD1. The junction had 2 bases not matched to a gene; V was cut back by 3 bases and J by 5 bases. Germline CDR1 SGHTA, CDR2 FQGNSA. The CDR3 spans 14 residues. The CDR3, as DNA: TGTGCCAGCAGCTTCACAGGGGGTACCGGGGAGCTGTTTTTT. This sequence encodes CASSFTGGTGELFF.